Following are 2 T cell receptor beta chains from one sample sequenced in a study of identifying expanded T cells in peripheral blood. The assay was immunoSEQ multiplex PCR, and TCRdb's table has in-frame clones only and misses some. The sample shows around 100,000 clones, over 70% of them seen only once. Sample: blood. These receptors were obtained from a person between 18 and 69 years old in good health.

The rearrangement joins TRBV9 to TRBJ2-2, with unresolved D. V was trimmed by 4 bases and J by 7 bases, leaving 14 bases between them. CDR3 length equals 14 residues. Germline V gene lookup returns CDR1 SGDLS and CDR2 YYNGEE. The CDR3 bases are TGTGCCAGCAGCCCTAATTTGGACGACGGGGAGCTGTTTTTT. Translating it yields CASSPNLDDGELFF.

V usage is TRBV10-3 and J usage is TRBJ1-2; D unclear. The germline V gene encodes CDR1 ENHRY and CDR2 SYGVKD. This CDR3 region has 13 residues. Trimming stripped 6 bases from V and 4 bases from J, with 12 bases between. This CDR3 reads CAISPDGTYGYTF. The CDR3 DNA reads TGTGCCATCAGCCCCGACGGCACCTATGGCTACACCTTC.